The 26 T cell receptor beta chains below all came from one sample that was sequenced in a study of STAT5B mutations in CD4+ large granular lymphocyte leukemia. The data were produced by immunoSEQ multiplex PCR, yet TCRdb's version contains in-frame clones alone and is incomplete. In the table there are approximately 30,000 clones, approximately 73% of which are singletons. Sample: CD4+ T cells from blood buffy coats. The receptors here all came from a human donor in good health.

This clone was counted a few times. This sequence joins TRBV4-3 and TRBJ1-2, with 8 bases fitting TRBD1. Germline-derived CDR1 and CDR2 are LGHNA and YSLEER. J lost 4 bases, V lost 0 bases, and 10 bases had no gene match. The CDR3 runs 17 residues. CDR3 DNA sequence: TGCGCCAGCAGCCAAGATGGGACAGGAGGTCTAGGCTATGGCTACACCTTC. Translation: CASSQDGTGGLGYGYTF.

The chain is built from TRBV2 and TRBJ2-1; 14 bases are a match to TRBD2. The CDR3 covers 14 residues. The V gene's germline CDR1 is SNHLY and CDR2 FYNNEI. The trim removed 7 bases at V and 9 bases at J, leaving 5 bases unmatched. This CDR3 is CASTRGLAGGEQFF. The CDR3 bases are TGTGCCAGCACCCGAGGACTAGCGGGGGGTGAGCAGTTCTTC. Filled out from reference TRBV2 and TRBJ2-1, the complete variable domain reads EPEVTQTPSHQVTQMGQEVILRCVPISNHLYFYWYRQILGQKVEFLVSFYNNEISEKSEIFDDQFSVERPDGSNFTLKIRSTKLEDSAMYFCASTRGLAGGEQFFGPGTRLTVL.

This clone was counted between two and nine times. This chain connects TRBV7-2 to TRBJ2-5; 10 positions match TRBD1. CDR1 and CDR2 (germline): SGHTA, FQGNSA. This CDR3 is 13 amino acids long. V was clipped by 6 bases and J by 5 bases; unmatched bases: 3. CDR3 nucleotides: TGTGCCAGCAGAGTGGACAGGGGGGAGACCCAGTACTTC. Its translation is CASRVDRGETQYF.

V and J are TRBV5-1 and TRBJ2-5, with a weak D call TRBD1 (5 bases). Germline lookup yields CDR1 SGHRS and CDR2 YFSETQ. V lost 0 bases and J lost 1, with 7 bases in between. This CDR3 is 14 amino acids long. Written as DNA, the CDR3 is TGCGCCAGCAGCTTGGTGGGGCCCCAAGAGACCCAGTACTTC. Translated: CASSLVGPQETQYF.

The V call is TRBV25-1, the J call TRBJ2-3; 9 positions agree with TRBD2. CDR1 MGHDK and CDR2 SYGVNS come from the germline V gene. CDR3 length: 16 amino acids. After removal of 3 bases from V and 7 bases from J, the junction contained 11 bases not matched to a gene. The CDR3 protein is CASSEIGGGGANTQYF. DNA of the CDR3: TGTGCCAGCAGTGAGATTGGAGGCGGGGGGGCTAATACGCAGTATTTT. Complete variable domain (other parts from reference TRBV25-1 and TRBJ2-3): EADIYQTPRYLVIGTGKKITLECSQTMGHDKMYWYQQDPGMELHLIHYSYGVNSTEKGDLSSESTVSRIRTEHFPLTLESARPSHTSQYLCASSEIGGGGANTQYFGPGTRLTVL.

The V call is TRBV19, the J call TRBJ2-1; D may be TRBD2 (5 bases). V lost 4 bases to trimming and J lost 0 bases, with 10 bases between them. The CDR3 contains 15 residues. Germline V gene data show CDR1 as LNHDA and CDR2 as SQIVND (reference sequence). The DNA for the CDR3 is TGTGCCAGTAGTAGCGGGCTAAGCTCCTACAATGAGCAGTTCTTC. Residues: CASSSGLSSYNEQFF.

This clone was seen more than once but under ten times. The DNA of the CDR3 is TGTGCCAGCAGGGCGAACAACCAGGGTAACACTGAAGCTTTCTTT. Its protein is CASRANNQGNTEAFF. The chain couples TRBV7-9 to TRBJ1-1; possible D gene TRBD1, 5 bases. This CDR3 contains 15 residues. Germline V gene sequence: CDR1 SEHNR, CDR2 FQNEAQ (reference sequence). Trimming stripped 6 bases from V and 2 bases from J, with 16 bases between.

The V and J genes are TRBV5-1 and TRBJ1-5, with TRBD1 identical over 9 bases. The germline V gene has CDR1 SGHRS and CDR2 YFSETQ. After removal of 1 base from V and 0 bases from J, the junction contained 5 bases not matched to a gene. CDR3 length: 17 amino acids. The CDR3 here is CASSLLPTGGSNQPQHF. CDR3 DNA: TGCGCCAGCAGCTTGTTACCGACAGGGGGTAGCAATCAGCCCCAGCATTTT.

As regards this clone: The same CDR3 arises from other DNA sequences in this sample as well. The gene calls are TRBV5-1 and TRBJ2-5; D is undetermined. The CDR3 loop spans 13 amino acids. Germline V lookup: CDR1 SGHRS, CDR2 YFSETQ. V lost 0 bases, J lost 5 bases, and 8 bases lay in between. CDR3 bases: TGCGCCAGCAGCTTGGGGGATCGGGAGACCCAGTACTTC. Its protein is CASSLGDRETQYF.

This rearrangement joins TRBV18 to TRBJ1-1, with D unclear. CDR1 is KGHSH and CDR2 is LQKENI in the germline V gene. CDR3 length: 13 amino acids. V lost 8 bases and J 0 bases, leaving 10 bases between the germline ends. The CDR3 sequence is CASLGIVNTEAFF. The DNA of the CDR3 is TGTGCCAGCCTTGGCATAGTGAACACTGAAGCTTTCTTT. Together with reference TRBV18 and TRBJ1-1, the CDR3 gives the full variable domain: NAGVMQNPRHLVRRRGQEARLRCSPMKGHSHVYWYRQLPEEGLKFMVYLQKENIIDESGMPKERFSAEFPKEGPSILRIQQVVRGDSAAYFCASLGIVNTEAFFGQGTRLTVV.

The chain couples TRBV5-1 to TRBJ1-1; perhaps TRBD1 as D (5 bases). CDR1 is SGHRS, CDR2 YFSETQ, per germline. Trimming removed 4 bases from V and 1 base from J, with 14 bases in between. The CDR3 has 15 amino acids. The CDR3 DNA follows: TGCGCCAGCAGCCGGGACCTCTCAAGGAACACTGAAGCTTTCTTT. The encoded protein is CASSRDLSRNTEAFF.

CDR3 sequence reads: CASSLLDGGGEQYF. The DNA for the CDR3 is TGTGCCAGCAGCTTGTTAGACGGGGGTGGCGAGCAGTACTTC. This rearrangement joins TRBV5-4 to TRBJ2-7; possible D gene TRBD2, 6 bases. CDR1 SGHNT and CDR2 YYREEE come from the germline V gene (reference sequence). The CDR3 is 14 amino acids. Trimming shortened V by 1 base and J by 6 bases, and 14 bases separated the two germline ends.

The rearrangement uses TRBV9 and TRBJ2-7; a weak D match, TRBD1 (6 bases). Germline assignment: CDR1 SGDLS and CDR2 YYNGEE. The CDR3 has 13 amino acids. Trimming took off 0 bases at V and 6 bases at J, with 10 bases between the two ends. The CDR3 DNA sequence: TGTGCCAGCAGCGTAGTCGGCAGGGGCGAGCAGTACTTC. Amino acid sequence: CASSVVGRGEQYF.

The rearrangement links TRBV14 to TRBJ2-3; D remains ambiguous. CDR1 SGHDN and CDR2 FVKESK come from the germline V gene. The CDR3 is made up of 15 amino acids. V dropped 1 base and J dropped 3 bases, with 11 bases sitting between them. The CDR3 bases are TGTGCCAGCAGCCAAGCCCTATCGAGTACAGATACGCAGTATTTT. This encodes CASSQALSSTDTQYF.

V and J are TRBV19 and TRBJ1-5; possibly TRBD1 for D (5 bases). V gave up 6 bases and J gave up 2 bases, with 17 bases separating them. The V gene's germline CDR1 is LNHDA and CDR2 SQIVND (reference sequence). The CDR3 has 16 amino acids. This CDR3 is CASSHPRGTGNQPQHF. CDR3 sequence (DNA): TGTGCCAGTAGCCACCCGCGGGGGACGGGCAATCAGCCCCAGCATTTT.

The gene calls are TRBV5-1 and TRBJ1-2; 7 bases map to TRBD1. The CDR3 is made up of 15 amino acids. The germline gives CDR1 SGHRS, CDR2 YFSETQ. J gave up 11 bases and V 3 bases, and 16 bases lay outside the gene matches. The CDR3 is CASSSGGALAGQYTF. The CDR3 nucleotides read TGCGCCAGCAGCTCAGGGGGGGCCCTGGCGGGTCAATACACCTTC.

The gene calls are TRBV7-8 and TRBJ1-2; D remains ambiguous. The CDR3 totals 15 residues. Germline assignment: CDR1 SGHVS and CDR2 FQNEAQ. V dropped 3 bases and J dropped 0 bases, with 11 bases sitting between them. Written as DNA, the CDR3 is TGTGCCAGCAGCTTGAGGGCGGGAGCTAACTATGGCTACACCTTC. Encoded protein: CASSLRAGANYGYTF.

V is TRBV30 and J is TRBJ2-7; a possible D gene is TRBD1 (5 bases). The germline gives CDR1 GTSNPN, CDR2 SVGIG (reference sequence). This CDR3 region has 13 residues. Trimming removed 5 bases from V and 7 bases from J, with 18 bases in between. Here the CDR3 reads CAWGMAGMREQYF. In nucleotides, the CDR3 is TGTGCCTGGGGAATGGCAGGGATGAGGGAGCAGTACTTC.

The chain has TRBV7-9 and TRBJ2-7; the D gene is possibly TRBD2 (6 bases). The germline V gene has CDR1 SEHNR and CDR2 FQNEAQ (reference sequence). The CDR3 runs to 12 residues. V lost 4 bases to trimming and J lost 7 bases, with 11 bases between them. The CDR3 sequence is CASSSAGREQYF. The CDR3 nucleotides read TGTGCCAGCAGCTCCGCGGGGCGGGAGCAGTACTTC. The entire variable domain, with the rest obtained from reference TRBV7-9 and TRBJ2-7, is as follows: DTGVSQNPRHKITKRGQNVTFRCDPISEHNRLYWYRQTLGQGPEFLTYFQNEAQLEKSRLLSDRFSAERPKGSFSTLEIQRTEQGDSAMYLCASSSAGREQYFGPGTRLTVT.

The rearrangement links TRBV2 to TRBJ2-1, with D tentatively TRBD1 (5 bases). This CDR3 is 13 amino acids long. Germline V gene data show CDR1 as SNHLY and CDR2 as FYNNEI. V dropped 7 bases and J dropped 5 bases, with 12 bases sitting between them. CDR3 in amino acids: CASTRTPNNEQFF. CDR3 in DNA: TGTGCCAGCACCAGGACACCGAACAATGAGCAGTTCTTC. Full variable domain (outside the CDR3, taken from reference TRBV2 and TRBJ2-1): EPEVTQTPSHQVTQMGQEVILRCVPISNHLYFYWYRQILGQKVEFLVSFYNNEISEKSEIFDDQFSVERPDGSNFTLKIRSTKLEDSAMYFCASTRTPNNEQFFGPGTRLTVL.

This clone has a handful of counts. This sequence joins TRBV9 and TRBJ1-1; unclear D gene. Germline CDR1 reads SGDLS; CDR2 reads YYNGEE. V shed 2 bases and J shed 2 bases, with 7 bases lying between them. CDR3 length equals 13 residues. This CDR3 is CASSVDQNTEAFF. The CDR3 DNA reads as TGTGCCAGCAGCGTGGACCAAAACACTGAAGCTTTCTTT.

This clone was recorded only once. The chain is built from TRBV2 and TRBJ2-2, with D perhaps TRBD2 (5 bases). Germline V lookup: CDR1 SNHLY, CDR2 FYNNEI. CDR3 length equals 15 residues. The V gene lost 4 bases and the J gene lost 5 bases, with 14 bases spanning the gap. Written as DNA, the CDR3 is TGTGCCAGCAGTGCCGTCTCGACGGGGACCGGGGAGCTGTTTTTT. Translated, it gives CASSAVSTGTGELFF.

This rearrangement joins TRBV5-1 to TRBJ2-5; weak D call: TRBD1 (5 bases). V was shortened by 4 bases and J by 1 base, with 8 bases between the two germline ends. The germline V gene encodes CDR1 SGHRS and CDR2 YFSETQ. The CDR3 loop spans 13 amino acids. For the CDR3, the DNA is TGCGCCAGCAGCAGGGGAAGCCAAGAGACCCAGTACTTC. As protein: CASSRGSQETQYF.

This chain uses TRBV27 with TRBJ2-1; 10 bases match TRBD1. The germline CDR1 and CDR2 sequences are MNHEY and SMNVEV (reference sequence). The CDR3 is 13 amino acids. V shed 6 bases, J shed 8 bases, and the junction held 4 bases outside the gene matches. CDR3 nucleotides: TGTGCCAGCAGGCGACAGGGGGCCTATGAGCAGTTCTTC. This sequence encodes CASRRQGAYEQFF.

As DNA, the CDR3 is TGTGCCAGCAGCTTAGGCGGCAGCCCTGGGAGCTACACCTTC. As protein: CASSLGGSPGSYTF. The chain has TRBV7-8 and TRBJ1-2; the D is unclear. The V end was cut by 1 base, the J end by 9 bases, with 15 bases between. CDR1 is SGHVS, CDR2 FQNEAQ, per germline. This CDR3 contains 14 residues.

This chain joins TRBV5-6 and TRBJ2-5; 7 positions agree with TRBD2. Germline CDR1 is SGHDT and CDR2 is YYEEEE. J was trimmed by 5 bases and V by 1 base; bases with no gene match: 11. There are 16 residues in the CDR3. CDR3 nucleotide sequence: TGTGCCAGCAGCTTGAGAGCTAGCGGCACGGGGGAGACCCAGTACTTC. This gives the protein CASSLRASGTGETQYF.